One TCR beta chain is described in this entry. The antigen is undetermined. This sample is drawn from a study of blood T cells in healthy people across ages. The V end was cut by 1 base, the J end by 10 bases, with 19 bases between. CDR1 and CDR2 from the germline V gene are SNHLY and FYNNEI. The CDR3 spans 16 residues. It was with a sample-barcoded 5' primer and a J-beta primer mix that a second PCR of about 6 to 11 cycles was run. TCRdb analysed the 5' RACE reads with MiXCR anew, one entry per CDR3 protein. The data show about 1.5 million distinct CDR3 sequences, about 42% seen once. Study findings and constraints: Diversity was higher, and naive CD4+ cells more numerous, in long-lived donors than in aged donors. Per million T cells, TCR beta diversity dropped about linearly as age rose.

Input material: blood. This sequence joins TRBV2 and TRBJ1-4; TRBD1 might be the D (5 bases). The clonotype originates from a woman aged 18-29 years in good health. The CDR3 spells CASSEVRDSAYGKLFF. In nucleotides, the CDR3 is TGTGCCAGCAGTGAAGTACGAGACAGTGCATATGGAAAACTGTTTTTT.